Given below is one T cell receptor beta chain in context. Its specificity is not known. A heparinised blood draw that averaged roughly 110 mL was obtained once from each donor. This specimen comes from a study of beta chain features in type 1 diabetes. The wider study: All of the samples together had 107,917,701 sorted cells examined. Study observations and caveats: Shortening of TCRB CDR3s, moderate but significant, appeared in all four CD4+ subsets of Type 1 diabetes patients. cDNA-based sequencing might over-represent cells highly expressing TCR.

The CDR3 consists of 14 residues. V shed 6 bases, J shed 1 base, and the junction held 3 bases outside the gene matches. CDR1 is MNHEY and CDR2 is SVGAGI in the germline V gene. Investigators reverse transcribed all isolated RNA, so they sequenced expressed TCRB transcripts. Repertoires were generated with immunoSEQ multiplex PCR, while TCRdb's copy carries only in-frame clones and drops some. The data contain some 250,000 clones, approximately 11% of them seen just once; the ten biggest clones take up around 0.015%. The origin of this receptor is a man in his thirties or forties with type 1 diabetes. V and J are TRBV6-5 and TRBJ2-7; 10 bases align to TRBD2. The specimen was naive CD4+ T cells from blood. The DNA for the CDR3 is TGTGCCAGCAGCAGGACTAGCGGTTCCTACGAGCAGTACTTC. Encoded protein: CASSRTSGSYEQYF.